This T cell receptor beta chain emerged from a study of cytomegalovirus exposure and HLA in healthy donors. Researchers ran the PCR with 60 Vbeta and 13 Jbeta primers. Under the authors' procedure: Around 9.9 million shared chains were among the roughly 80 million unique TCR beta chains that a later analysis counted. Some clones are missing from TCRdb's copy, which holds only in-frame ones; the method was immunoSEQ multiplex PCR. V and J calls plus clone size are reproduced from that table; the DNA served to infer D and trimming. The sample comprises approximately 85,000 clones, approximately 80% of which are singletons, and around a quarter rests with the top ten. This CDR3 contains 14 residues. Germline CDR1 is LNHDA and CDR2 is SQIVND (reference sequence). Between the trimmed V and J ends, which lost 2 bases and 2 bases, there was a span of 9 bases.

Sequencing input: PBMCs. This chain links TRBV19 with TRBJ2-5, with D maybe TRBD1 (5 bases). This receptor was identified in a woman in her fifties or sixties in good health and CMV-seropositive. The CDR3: CASSIWGVQETQYF. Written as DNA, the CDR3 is TGTGCCAGTAGTATATGGGGCGTACAAGAGACCCAGTACTTC.